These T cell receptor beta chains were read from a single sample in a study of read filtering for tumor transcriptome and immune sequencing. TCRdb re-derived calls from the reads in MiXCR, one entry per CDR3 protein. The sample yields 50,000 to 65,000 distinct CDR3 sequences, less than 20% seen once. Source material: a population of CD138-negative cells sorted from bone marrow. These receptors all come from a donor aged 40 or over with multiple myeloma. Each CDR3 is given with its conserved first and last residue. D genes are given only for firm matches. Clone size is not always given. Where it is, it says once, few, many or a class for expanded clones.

CDR3 protein: CASSLETGVINQPQHF; CDR3 DNA: TGTGCCAGCAGTTTAGAGACAGGGGTAATCAATCAGCCCCAGCATTTT; V gene: TRBV28; D gene: TRBD1; clone size: many; J gene: TRBJ1-5
CDR3 protein: CASIVGQGSYGYTF; CDR3 DNA: TGTGCCAGCATCGTCGGACAGGGTAGCTATGGCTACACCTTC; V gene: TRBV2; D gene: TRBD1; clone size: many; J gene: TRBJ1-2
CDR3 protein: CSVVEWDGIQSSEQYF; CDR3 DNA: TGCAGCGTAGTAGAATGGGATGGGATCCAATCGTCGGAGCAGTACTTC; V gene: TRBV29-1; D gene: NA; clone size: NA; J gene: TRBJ2-7
CDR3 protein: CASSEAGGRAHTQYF; CDR3 DNA: TGTGCCAGCAGTGAGGCGGGCGGGAGAGCCCATACGCAGTATTTT; V gene: TRBV6-5; D gene: TRBD2; clone size: many; J gene: TRBJ2-3
CDR3 protein: CASSTLAGGPDEQFF; CDR3 DNA: TGTGCCAGCAGCACCCTAGCGGGGGGGCCCGATGAGCAGTTCTTC; V gene: TRBV6-1; D gene: TRBD2; clone size: many; J gene: TRBJ2-1
CDR3 protein: CASSIDPGAGNQPQHF; CDR3 DNA: TGTGCCAGTAGTATAGATCCAGGGGCTGGGAATCAGCCCCAGCATTTT; V gene: TRBV19; D gene: NA; clone size: NA; J gene: TRBJ1-5
CDR3 protein: CSVRLAGGGGANVLTF; CDR3 DNA: TGCAGCGTCCGACTAGCGGGAGGAGGTGGGGCCAACGTCCTGACTTTC; V gene: TRBV29-1; D gene: TRBD2; clone size: NA; J gene: TRBJ2-6
CDR3 protein: CASSFGLALTDTQYF; CDR3 DNA: TGTGCCAGCAGCTTCGGACTAGCTCTCACAGATACGCAGTATTTT; V gene: TRBV7-2; D gene: TRBD2; clone size: many; J gene: TRBJ2-3
CDR3 protein: CASSYEGQQETQYF; CDR3 DNA: TGTGCCAGCAGCTATGAGGGACAGCAAGAGACCCAGTACTTC; V gene: TRBV7-3; D gene: TRBD1; clone size: NA; J gene: TRBJ2-5
CDR3 protein: CASSPDRKGEQYF; CDR3 DNA: TGTGCCAGCAGTCCGGACAGGAAGGGCGAGCAGTACTTC; V gene: TRBV27; D gene: TRBD1; clone size: many; J gene: TRBJ2-7
CDR3 protein: CSTRTGTGGNEQYF; CDR3 DNA: TGCAGCACCCGGACAGGGACTGGTGGGAACGAGCAGTACTTC; V gene: TRBV29-1; D gene: TRBD1; clone size: many; J gene: TRBJ2-7
CDR3 protein: CSVETSGGSGLPRRHDEQFF; CDR3 DNA: TGCAGCGTGGAAACCAGCGGTGGGAGCGGACTGCCGAGGCGGCACGATGAGCAGTTCTTC; V gene: TRBV29-1; D gene: NA; clone size: few; J gene: TRBJ2-1
CDR3 protein: CSVAWGKAEAFF; CDR3 DNA: TGCAGCGTTGCTTGGGGGAAGGCTGAAGCTTTCTTT; V gene: TRBV29-1; D gene: NA; clone size: few; J gene: TRBJ1-1
CDR3 protein: CSANRGLKFEQYF; CDR3 DNA: TGCAGTGCTAACAGGGGGCTTAAATTCGAGCAGTACTTC; V gene: TRBV20-1; D gene: TRBD1; clone size: many; J gene: TRBJ2-7
CDR3 protein: CASSTGLAGVGTDTQYF; CDR3 DNA: TGTGCCAGTAGTACAGGACTAGCGGGAGTCGGCACAGATACGCAGTATTTT; V gene: TRBV19; D gene: TRBD2; clone size: NA; J gene: TRBJ2-3
CDR3 protein: CSAGTGTYEQYF; CDR3 DNA: TGCAGTGCCGGGACAGGCACCTACGAGCAGTACTTC; V gene: TRBV20-1; D gene: TRBD1; clone size: many; J gene: TRBJ2-7
CDR3 protein: CAINGGQNTGELFF; CDR3 DNA: TGTGCCATCAACGGGGGCCAGAACACCGGGGAGCTGTTTTTT; V gene: TRBV10-3; D gene: NA; clone size: few; J gene: TRBJ2-2